Here is one T cell receptor beta chain with its context. This sample was included in a study of blood T cell repertoires in COVID-19. About the research overall: COVID-19 samples, acute and convalescent, were from the United States, Italy and Spain. Sample material is recorded as cDNA or gDNA derived from T cells, B-cell-depleted T cells, or PBMCs.

Using immunoSEQ multiplex PCR, the repertoire was profiled, and TCRdb retains in-frame clones only, with some absent. The sample lists about 190,000 clones; roughly 90% were seen once. Germline V gene data show CDR1 as LNHDA and CDR2 as SQIVND (reference sequence). The CDR3 consists of 18 residues. V shed 3 bases, J shed 1 base, and the junction held 5 bases outside the gene matches. The sample consisted of peripheral blood. The chain uses TRBV19 and TRBJ2-4, with 14 bases aligning to TRBD2. The receptor was derived from a man in his forties or fifties with acute or convalescent COVID-19. CDR3 DNA: TGTGCCAGTAGTATCGGACTAGCGGGGGGTCTGGCCAAAAACATTCAGTACTTC. Amino acids: CASSIGLAGGLAKNIQYF.